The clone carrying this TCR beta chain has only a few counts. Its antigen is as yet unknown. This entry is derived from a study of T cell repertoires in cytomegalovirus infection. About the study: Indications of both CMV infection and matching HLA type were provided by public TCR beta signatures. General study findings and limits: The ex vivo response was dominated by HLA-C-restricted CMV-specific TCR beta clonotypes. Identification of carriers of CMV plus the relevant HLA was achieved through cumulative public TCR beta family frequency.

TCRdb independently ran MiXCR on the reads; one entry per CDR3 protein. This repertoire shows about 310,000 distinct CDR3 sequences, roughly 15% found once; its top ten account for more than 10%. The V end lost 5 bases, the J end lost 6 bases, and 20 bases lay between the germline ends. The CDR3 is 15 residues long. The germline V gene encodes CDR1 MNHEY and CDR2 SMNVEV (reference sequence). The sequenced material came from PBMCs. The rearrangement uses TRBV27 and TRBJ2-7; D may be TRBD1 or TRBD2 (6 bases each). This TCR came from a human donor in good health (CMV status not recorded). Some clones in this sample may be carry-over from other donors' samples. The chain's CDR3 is CASSLYPGASGEQYF. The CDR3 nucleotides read TGTGCCAGCAGTCTTTACCCGGGGGCAAGTGGCGAGCAGTACTTC.